This T cell receptor beta chain was sequenced in a study of T cell responses to AZD1222 COVID-19 vaccine. Whole-study context: Whether given at about 4 or about 12 weeks, second doses were pooled. General study findings and limits: At 160-218 and 743-854, vaccine-associated CD4 TCRs were dominant, and they spanned spike. Mostly white British, mostly female donors; authors suggested clonal diversity may be underestimated. The breadth and depth of Spike-specific TCRs increased once two AZD1222 doses had been given.

Turning to this clone: Its antigen remains unidentified.

Measured with immunoSEQ multiplex PCR; TCRdb has only the in-frame clones, and not every one. The table lists about 190,000 clones, 85% to 95% of them singletons, with approximately 1.3% in the top ten. This CDR3 has 15 residues. Germline CDR1 reads MNHEY; CDR2 reads SVGEGT. V lost 6 bases and J 7 bases, leaving 21 bases between the germline ends. This receptor was obtained from an adult in good health. This chain joins TRBV6-2 or TRBV6-3 and TRBJ2-5; D may be TRBD2 (7 bases). Sequenced here: peripheral blood, sampled on day 0 of AZD1222 vaccination. The chain's CDR3 is CASSMSGGHRGTQYF. Here the CDR3 DNA reads TGTGCCAGCAGCATGTCGGGGGGCCATCGGGGGACCCAGTACTTC.